The rows below give T cell receptor beta chains drawn from one sample of a study of blood T cell repertoires in COVID-19. The table came from immunoSEQ multiplex PCR; TCRdb's copy has only in-frame clones and leaves some out. The top ten clones hold about 3.2% of a sample with some 490,000 clones, approximately 85% of them seen once. The sample consisted of peripheral blood. Receptors originate from a human donor in a cohort sampled during active COVID-19. CDR3s include the opening cysteine and the closing phenylalanine or tryptophan. Each record gives: V gene, J gene, D gene, CDR3 protein. The D gene is left open where the match is weak.

v_gene: TRBV2
j_gene: TRBJ2-7
d_gene: .
CDR3aa: CASSDRIGAYEQYF

v_gene: TRBV30
j_gene: TRBJ2-1
d_gene: TRBD2
CDR3aa: CAWRTSGSNEQFF

v_gene: TRBV7-3
j_gene: TRBJ2-2
d_gene: TRBD2
CDR3aa: CASSPRTSGSGTGELFF

v_gene: TRBV5-1
j_gene: TRBJ2-3
d_gene: TRBD1
CDR3aa: CASSTHPGQVTDTQYF

v_gene: TRBV11-2
j_gene: TRBJ1-1
d_gene: TRBD1
CDR3aa: CASSPLGQGWTEAFF

v_gene: TRBV4-1
j_gene: TRBJ1-1
d_gene: .
CDR3aa: CASSQPRVGGWKTEAFF

v_gene: TRBV7-2
j_gene: TRBJ1-3
d_gene: .
CDR3aa: CASSLPPRDRPGNTIYF

v_gene: TRBV3-1/TRBV3-2
j_gene: TRBJ1-1
d_gene: .
CDR3aa: CASSQVQGSREAFF

v_gene: TRBV2
j_gene: TRBJ1-2
d_gene: TRBD1
CDR3aa: CASSELGTGGSYGYTF

v_gene: TRBV29-1
j_gene: TRBJ1-2
d_gene: TRBD1
CDR3aa: CSVDQGDGYTF

v_gene: TRBV19
j_gene: TRBJ2-1
d_gene: .
CDR3aa: CASSIASVPGHEQFF

v_gene: TRBV6-1
j_gene: TRBJ2-7
d_gene: TRBD2
CDR3aa: CASSEGLAGPERYF

v_gene: TRBV9
j_gene: TRBJ1-3
d_gene: .
CDR3aa: CASSPRAETYSGNTIYF

v_gene: TRBV5-1
j_gene: TRBJ2-2
d_gene: TRBD1
CDR3aa: CASSLTPGQVNTGELFF

v_gene: TRBV15
j_gene: TRBJ1-1
d_gene: .
CDR3aa: CATSRDRQVNTEAFF

v_gene: TRBV30
j_gene: TRBJ1-3
d_gene: .
CDR3aa: CAWSSGSTIYF

v_gene: TRBV19
j_gene: TRBJ2-1
d_gene: .
CDR3aa: CASSPSGSSYNEQFF

v_gene: TRBV9
j_gene: TRBJ1-1
d_gene: TRBD1
CDR3aa: CASSYQGVDTEAFF

v_gene: TRBV19
j_gene: TRBJ1-1
d_gene: .
CDR3aa: CASSRLQGGGENTEAFF

v_gene: TRBV7-8
j_gene: TRBJ2-3
d_gene: .
CDR3aa: CASSLTRFLQKDTQYF

v_gene: TRBV19
j_gene: TRBJ2-1
d_gene: .
CDR3aa: CASSTQLAVEQFF

v_gene: TRBV10-2
j_gene: TRBJ2-2
d_gene: .
CDR3aa: CASSESRTGELFF

v_gene: TRBV5-8
j_gene: TRBJ1-4
d_gene: .
CDR3aa: CASSSGRVYANEKLFF

v_gene: TRBV14
j_gene: TRBJ2-2
d_gene: .
CDR3aa: CASLGQPNTGELFF

v_gene: TRBV14
j_gene: TRBJ2-6
d_gene: TRBD1
CDR3aa: CASSLLPGQYFSGANVLTF

v_gene: TRBV28
j_gene: TRBJ2-1
d_gene: TRBD2
CDR3aa: CASSLVGRGNEQFF

v_gene: TRBV2
j_gene: TRBJ1-2
d_gene: TRBD1
CDR3aa: CASSPRQGQRAYGYTF

v_gene: TRBV29-1
j_gene: TRBJ1-4
d_gene: .
CDR3aa: CSVRGKTNEKLFF

v_gene: TRBV5-6
j_gene: TRBJ2-5
d_gene: TRBD2
CDR3aa: CASSLAAGFGETQYF

v_gene: TRBV28
j_gene: TRBJ1-3
d_gene: .
CDR3aa: CASCDTSHSGNTIYF

v_gene: TRBV11-2
j_gene: TRBJ1-2
d_gene: TRBD1
CDR3aa: CASSRGQGYGYTF

v_gene: TRBV30
j_gene: TRBJ2-3
d_gene: .
CDR3aa: CAWSVLSGTDTQYF

v_gene: TRBV3-1/TRBV3-2
j_gene: TRBJ1-1
d_gene: .
CDR3aa: CASSQVAAAEAFF

v_gene: TRBV19
j_gene: TRBJ2-7
d_gene: .
CDR3aa: CASSIDPNSYEQYF

v_gene: TRBV18
j_gene: TRBJ2-1
d_gene: TRBD1
CDR3aa: CASSRQTGASYNEQFF

v_gene: TRBV30
j_gene: TRBJ2-5
d_gene: .
CDR3aa: CAWSTGVGETQYF